These 6 T cell receptor beta chains were sequenced from one sample in a study of blood T cell repertoires in COVID-19. The table came from immunoSEQ multiplex PCR; TCRdb's copy has only in-frame clones and leaves some out. The sample has 150,000 to 180,000 clones, about 89% seen once; the top ten hold 0.55%. Sequences were obtained from peripheral blood. The receptors were sampled from a man over 45 with acute or convalescent COVID-19.

J is TRBJ1-3 and V is TRBV30; 10 bases map to TRBD1. CDR1 and CDR2 (germline): GTSNPN, SVGIG (reference sequence). The J segment lost 3 bases and the V segment lost 1 base, leaving 3 bases of the junction unmatched. The CDR3 consists of 15 residues. The CDR3 region is CAWSATGGIGNTIYF. The DNA for the CDR3 is TGTGCCTGGAGTGCGACAGGGGGCATTGGAAACACCATATATTTT.

The chain recombines TRBV4-1 with TRBJ1-1; 9 bases fit TRBD1. The CDR3 is 15 amino acids. Germline CDR1 reads MGHRA; CDR2 reads YSYEKL. V gave up 0 bases and J gave up 4 bases; unmatched junction bases: 3. CDR3 in DNA: TGCGCCAGCAGCCAAGAAACAGGGGGCGTCACTGAAGCTTTCTTT. As protein: CASSQETGGVTEAFF.

CDR3 in DNA: TGTGCCACCAGCCGGGACAGGGGAGCACGAGGGCAGCCCCAGCATTTT. Its protein product is CATSRDRGARGQPQHF. The V gene is TRBV15, the J gene TRBJ1-5; 10 bases fit TRBD1. The CDR3 runs to 16 residues. V lost 5 bases, J lost 7 bases, and 11 bases stayed unmatched. Looked up from germline, CDR1 is LNHNV and CDR2 is YYDKDF (reference sequence).

The rearrangement joins TRBV14 to TRBJ2-5; D is undetermined. The CDR3 has 12 amino acids. The germline gives CDR1 SGHDN, CDR2 FVKESK. Trimming pared 4 bases from V and 5 bases from J, leaving 8 bases between. Written as DNA, the CDR3 is TGTGCCAGCAGCCTTCTACAGGAGACCCAGTACTTC. Its protein product is CASSLLQETQYF.

The gene calls are TRBV18 and TRBJ1-3; D may be TRBD1 (5 bases). Trimming stripped 0 bases from V and 2 bases from J, with 8 bases between. Looked up from germline, CDR1 is KGHSH and CDR2 is LQKENI. This CDR3 region has 15 residues. Here the CDR3 reads CASSPPVRAGNTIYF. For the CDR3, the DNA is TGTGCCAGCTCACCACCTGTCAGGGCTGGAAACACCATATATTTT.

The gene calls are TRBV27 and TRBJ2-6, with 7 bases identical to TRBD1. The junction had 12 bases not matched to a gene; V was cut back by 9 bases and J by 4 bases. Per germline, CDR1 MNHEY and CDR2 SMNVEV (reference sequence). This CDR3 contains 16 residues. CDR3 nucleotides: TGTGCCAGTGCTGGAGCAGGGGGAACAGGGGCCAACGTCCTGACTTTC. Protein product: CASAGAGGTGANVLTF.